Each of the 30 T cell receptor beta chains below was sequenced from the same sample in a study of regulatory T cells in long-lasting Graves disease. HTBI primers from iRepertoire and Arm-PCR of CDR3 regions yielded the TCR beta libraries. TCRdb used MiXCR to reprocess the multiplex PCR reads, holding one entry per CDR3 protein. The repertoire has 550,000 or so distinct CDR3 sequences, around 12% of them found once; the top ten carry roughly 9.3%. Regarding time point: newly diagnosed GD, antithyroid drugs for less than 3 months. RNA extracted from PBMCs served as the sequencing template. These same data were also listed under a study on T cells in Graves' hyperthyroidism and ophthalmopathy.

This material consisted of peripheral blood mononuclear cells (PBMCs), taken at new diagnosis, from a patient treated with antithyroid drugs. These receptors all come from a woman in her twenties or thirties with Graves disease.

This clonotype was found many times. The chain employs TRBV12-3 or TRBV12-4 and TRBJ2-5; D is uncertain. Trimming cost V 2 bases and J 7 bases, with 11 bases left between them. The CDR3 has 13 residues. CDR3 bases: TGTGCCAGCAGTTTAAACTCCCGCGGGACCCAGTACTTC. This codes for CASSLNSRGTQYF.

The rearrangement uses TRBV7-2 and TRBJ2-3; no reliable D call. V was cut by 8 bases and J by 2 bases, with 8 bases left in between. CDR1 and CDR2 from the germline V gene are SGHTA and FQGNSA. The CDR3 consists of 12 residues. As DNA, the CDR3 is TGTGCCAGCGGGCAATCCACAGATACGCAGTATTTT. Translated: CASGQSTDTQYF. Full variable domain (missing parts from reference TRBV7-2 and TRBJ2-3): GAGVSQSPSNKVTEKGKDVELRCDPISGHTALYWYRQSLGQGLEFLIYFQGNSAPDKSGLPSDRFSAERTGGSVSTLTIQRTQQEDSAVYLCASGQSTDTQYFGPGTRLTVL.

This clonotype has at least ten counts. The chain employs TRBV11-2 and TRBJ1-3; D is unclear. V was clipped by 5 bases and J by 0 bases, with 11 bases between them. Looked up from germline, CDR1 is SGHAT and CDR2 is FQNNGV. CDR3 length: 15 amino acids. CDR3 bases: TGTGCCAGCAGCCCCCTAACGGTCTCTGGAAACACCATATATTTT. Encoded protein: CASSPLTVSGNTIYF.

This clonotype has ten or more counts. The chain combines TRBV27 with TRBJ1-2; 7 bases match TRBD1. CDR1 is MNHEY, CDR2 SMNVEV, per germline (reference sequence). V trimming: 5 bases; J trimming: 4 bases; junction bases outside the gene matches: 10. CDR3 length equals 15 residues. The CDR3 DNA sequence: TGTGCCAGCAGTCTTAACCCGGGACAGATCTATGGCTACACCTTC. It yields the protein CASSLNPGQIYGYTF.

This clonotype was seen many times. The rearrangement uses TRBV28 and TRBJ1-2; 9 bases align to TRBD1. The germline V gene encodes CDR1 MDHEN and CDR2 SYDVKM. The CDR3 consists of 14 residues. With V trimmed by 5 bases and J by 5 bases, 6 bases remained unmatched. CDR3 nucleotide sequence: TGTGCCAGCAGTCCCTCGGACAGGGGTTATGGCTACACCTTC. Translated: CASSPSDRGYGYTF.

Notes on this clonotype: A read error may explain this, as a much larger clone is one base away. J is TRBJ1-1 and V is TRBV6-2 or TRBV6-3; D unresolved. This CDR3 is 14 amino acids long. Germline CDR1 MNHEY, CDR2 SVGEGT. The CDR3 is CASSPADDHTGAFF. For the CDR3, the DNA is TGTGCCAGCAGCCCCGCGGATGACCATACTGGAGCTTTCTTT.

This clonotype was recorded a few times. CDR3 in amino acids: CASSPRASGNYNEQFF. DNA of the CDR3: TGTGCCAGCTCACCACGGGCTAGCGGGAATTACAATGAGCAGTTCTTC. This chain links TRBV18 with TRBJ2-1, with 9 bases that match TRBD2. V shed 1 base, J shed 4 bases, and the junction held 5 bases outside the gene matches. This CDR3 spans 16 amino acids. The germline V gene has CDR1 KGHSH and CDR2 LQKENI.

This clonotype occurred many times. The chain uses TRBV12-3 or TRBV12-4 and TRBJ2-1; D unclear. V was trimmed by 8 bases and J by 3 bases, leaving 11 bases between them. This CDR3 is built from 13 residues. The CDR3, as DNA: TGTGCCAGCGCAAGTGAGGTCTACAATGAGCAGTTCTTC. Translation gives CASASEVYNEQFF.

This clonotype was found a few times. The genes are TRBV9 and TRBJ2-5; weak D call: TRBD2 (7 bases). The V end lost 0 bases, the J end lost 2 bases, and 14 bases lay between the germline ends. Looked up from germline, CDR1 is SGDLS and CDR2 is YYNGEE. This CDR3 has 16 amino acids. DNA for the CDR3: TGTGCCAGCAGCGTAGGAGGGGGGGCAGTTCAAGAGACCCAGTACTTC. Translating gives CASSVGGGAVQETQYF.

This clonotype appeared many times. The chain recombines TRBV20-1 with TRBJ2-7, with TRBD2 matching over 13 bases. The trim removed 0 bases at V and 5 bases at J, leaving 10 bases unmatched. Germline V gene sequence: CDR1 DFQATT, CDR2 SNEGSKA (reference sequence). The CDR3 spans 17 residues. The CDR3, as DNA: TGCAGTGCTAGAGAAGTCGGGGGACTAGCGGGATCTGACGAGCAGTACTTC. Protein product: CSAREVGGLAGSDEQYF.

About this clonotype: A single base separates this from a much larger clone, so it may be a read error. The chain couples TRBV7-2 to TRBJ2-1; D is possibly TRBD1 or TRBD2 (5 bases each). There are 14 residues in the CDR3. Trimming removed 0 bases from V and 13 bases from J, with 16 bases in between. Germline assignment: CDR1 SGHTA and CDR2 FQGNSA. CDR3 in DNA: TGTGCCAGCAGCTTAGCCCGGGGACGAGAGACCCAGTTCTTC. Its translation: CASSLARGRETQFF. Full variable domain (rest looked up from reference TRBV7-2 and TRBJ2-1): GAGVSQSPSNKVTEKGKDVELRCDPISGHTALYWYRQSLGQGLEFLIYFQGNSAPDKSGLPSDRFSAERTGGSVSTLTIQRTQQEDSAVYLCASSLARGRETQFFGPGTRLTVL.

This clonotype showed up many times. The rearrangement joins TRBV7-2 to TRBJ2-3; 13 bases are shared with TRBD2. Trimming cost V 6 bases and J 5 bases; bases outside gene matches: 8. This CDR3 is 16 amino acids long. Germline V gene sequence: CDR1 SGHTA, CDR2 FQGNSA. The DNA for the CDR3 is TGTGCCAGCAGACACACCGGGACTAGCGGGAAAGATACGCAGTATTTT. Protein product: CASRHTGTSGKDTQYF.

This clonotype came up many times. This rearrangement joins TRBV28 to TRBJ1-5, with D hard to call. V shed 1 base and J shed 6 bases, with 28 bases lying between them. This CDR3 is built from 20 residues. Per germline, CDR1 MDHEN and CDR2 SYDVKM. In DNA, the CDR3 is TGTGCCAGCAGTTTATACCCCAGTAGTCGATACCGGGTTGAACGTCAGCCCCAGCATTTT. Protein sequence: CASSLYPSSRYRVERQPQHF.

A remark on this clonotype: This sequence is one base from a far larger clone and is likely a read error. The chain is built from TRBV2 and TRBJ2-1; the match to TRBD2 covers 12 bases. The CDR3 loop spans 15 amino acids. The ends lost 7 bases at V and 10 bases at J; junction bases unmatched: 11. Looked up from germline, CDR1 is SNHLY and CDR2 is FYNNEI. The CDR3 coding sequence is TGTGCCAGCACTACGAGACTAGCGGGAGAAGACGAGCAGTTCTTC. Protein: CASTTRLAGEDEQFF.

Ten or more counts support this clonotype. The CDR3 protein is CASSPPGLAGEREQFF. In DNA, the CDR3 is TGTGCCAGCAGCCCTCCCGGACTAGCGGGAGAACGCGAGCAGTTCTTC. The chain joins TRBV7-3 to TRBJ2-1, with 13 bases lining up with TRBD2. J was trimmed by 10 bases and V by 5 bases; bases with no gene match: 11. CDR3 length equals 16 residues. Looked up from germline, CDR1 is SGHTA and CDR2 is FQGTGA.

This CDR3 reads CASSRQALAGGARQETQYF. In nucleotides, the CDR3 is TGTGCCAGCTCACGCCAAGCCCTAGCGGGAGGGGCACGTCAAGAGACCCAGTACTTC. The rearrangement links TRBV18 to TRBJ2-5; 12 nucleotides line up with TRBD2. Losses at the gene ends were 4 bases for V and 2 bases for J; bases not matched to a gene: 14. The CDR3 consists of 19 residues. Per germline, CDR1 KGHSH and CDR2 LQKENI.

This clonotype was observed a handful of times. This chain joins TRBV29-1 and TRBJ2-2; no clear D. CDR1 is SQVTM and CDR2 is ANQGSEA in the germline V gene. V shed 5 bases and J shed 7 bases, with 20 bases lying between them. The CDR3 totals 15 residues. The chain's CDR3 is CSVLSTWGLGGELFF. As DNA, the CDR3 is TGCAGCGTTTTAAGTACCTGGGGTTTGGGCGGGGAGCTGTTTTTT.

This clonotype was counted at least ten times. The chain combines TRBV28 with TRBJ1-6; no clear D. V lost 11 bases and J lost 3, with 14 bases in between. This CDR3 region has 14 residues. CDR1 is MDHEN, CDR2 SYDVKM, per germline. CDR3 coding DNA: TGTGCCGCGAGGTACGAGCACTATAATTCACCCCTCCACTTT. Amino acid sequence: CAARYEHYNSPLHF.

This clonotype was seen ten or more times. The rearrangement uses TRBV27 and TRBJ2-5; the D gene is possibly TRBD2 (6 bases). Germline V CDR1 and CDR2: MNHEY, SMNVEV (reference sequence). The CDR3 length is 16 residues. V was cut by 4 bases and J by 1 base, with 16 bases left in between. The CDR3 loop is CASSSLGGGTQETQYF. CDR3 nucleotide sequence: TGTGCCAGCAGTTCCTTGGGAGGAGGCACCCAAGAGACCCAGTACTTC.

Turning to this clonotype: This may arise from a read error, as a much more abundant clone is one base away. This chain joins TRBV6-2 or TRBV6-3 and TRBJ2-1, with D unresolved. Germline V lookup: CDR1 MNHEY, CDR2 SVGEGT. The CDR3 consists of 13 residues. The CDR3 sequence: CASSYGSHNERFF. The CDR3 nucleotides read TGTGCCAGCAGTTACGGCTCCCACAATGAGCGGTTCTTC.

Remarks on this clonotype: A much bigger clone sits one base away, suggesting this may be a read error. This rearrangement joins TRBV28 to TRBJ2-7; no definite D call. Trimming pared 6 bases from V and 6 bases from J, leaving 12 bases between. CDR1 and CDR2 from the germline V gene are MDHEN and SYDVKM. This CDR3 has 12 amino acids. Written as DNA, the CDR3 is TGTGCCAGCAGGGTCGCCCCAGGCGAGCAGTACTTC. This translates into CASRVAPGEQYF.

The table lists this clonotype with many counts. The chain recombines TRBV28 with TRBJ1-5; TRBD1 aligns across 10 bases. Germline values: CDR1 MDHEN, CDR2 SYDVKM. The CDR3 runs 17 residues. The ends lost 6 bases at V and 2 bases at J; junction bases unmatched: 10. CDR3 protein: CASRPTWDRGGNQPQHF. Here the CDR3 DNA reads TGTGCCAGCAGGCCAACGTGGGACAGGGGCGGCAATCAGCCCCAGCATTTT.

This clonotype was counted many times. The V call is TRBV20-1, the J call TRBJ2-3; the match to TRBD2 covers 9 bases. The J segment lost 1 base and the V segment lost 3 bases, leaving 2 bases of the junction unmatched. The CDR3 runs 14 residues. The germline gives CDR1 DFQATT, CDR2 SNEGSKA (reference sequence). The CDR3 loop reads CSARKREGTDTQYF. DNA of the CDR3: TGCAGTGCTAGGAAGCGGGAGGGCACAGATACGCAGTATTTT.

Many counts were recorded for this clonotype. This chain uses TRBV12-3 or TRBV12-4 with TRBJ1-4; possibly TRBD1 for D (6 bases). CDR3 length: 17 residues. V was pared by 4 bases and J by 3 bases, with 18 bases between. CDR3 sequence reads: CASSYGGGPLANEKLFF. The CDR3, as DNA: TGTGCCAGCAGTTACGGGGGGGGGCCACTGGCTAATGAAAAACTGTTTTTT.

Notes on this clonotype: This may be a read error: a much more frequent sequence differs by one nucleotide. The J gene is TRBJ2-7, the V gene TRBV15, with a possible D match to TRBD1 (5 bases). From germline, CDR1 is LNHNV and CDR2 YYDKDF (reference sequence). The CDR3 totals 17 residues. CDR3 sequence reads: CATSRDFILGPSYKQYF. CDR3 bases: TGTGCCACCAGCAGAGATTTCATTTTGGGGCCCTCCTACAAGCAGTACTTC.

In its sample, this clonotype was seen many times. This chain connects TRBV7-9 to TRBJ2-1; 9 bases match TRBD2. CDR1 SEHNR and CDR2 FQNEAQ come from the germline V gene (reference sequence). J was trimmed by 0 bases and V by 1 base; bases with no gene match: 7. CDR3 length equals 18 residues. The CDR3 coding sequence is TGTGCCAGCAGCTTAGTACTAGCGGGTGAGAGCTCCTACAATGAGCAGTTCTTC. Amino acid sequence: CASSLVLAGESSYNEQFF.

This clonotype was picked up a small number of times. The chain is built from TRBV9 and TRBJ1-1, with 8 positions matching TRBD1. Germline lookup yields CDR1 SGDLS and CDR2 YYNGEE. The CDR3 length is 15 residues. Trimming took 3 bases from V and 5 from J; bases not matched to a gene: 9. CDR3 in amino acids: CASSEGGQGETEAFF. The CDR3 nucleotides read TGTGCCAGCAGCGAGGGTGGACAGGGCGAAACTGAAGCTTTCTTT.

In this sample, this clonotype turned up a few times. The chain is built from TRBV18 and TRBJ2-3, with a tentative D call TRBD1 (6 bases). The CDR3 is 14 amino acids. In germline, CDR1 is KGHSH, CDR2 LQKENI. Trimming pared 4 bases from V and 6 bases from J, leaving 14 bases between. As DNA, the CDR3 is TGTGCCAGCTCACTACAGGGAAGGGATGATACGCAGTATTTT. It encodes CASSLQGRDDTQYF.

This clonotype showed up many times. The chain recombines TRBV4-1 with TRBJ2-5, with TRBD2 identical over 9 bases. The CDR3 is 16 residues long. Germline trimming cut 1 base from V and 1 base from J; bases unmatched to any gene: 4. Germline V CDR1 and CDR2: MGHRA, YSYEKL. Here the CDR3 reads CASSQVLAGIQETQYF. In DNA, the CDR3 is TGCGCCAGCAGCCAAGTCCTAGCGGGAATCCAAGAGACCCAGTACTTC.

This clonotype came up many times. The chain has TRBV28 and TRBJ2-2; D remains unclear. Deletions cut 6 bases from V and 6 bases from J, with 14 bases between. The CDR3 sequence is 14 residues long. The germline CDR1 and CDR2 sequences are MDHEN and SYDVKM. The chain's CDR3 is CASRPRVGAGELFF. The CDR3 DNA follows: TGTGCCAGCAGACCAAGGGTTGGGGCCGGGGAGCTGTTTTTT.